A single TCR beta chain is shown here with its context. As yet, its antigen is unknown. Study processing details: Clinicopathological groups supplied CDR3 differences that were used to build a distant-metastasis classifier for papillary thyroid cancer. Via MiXCR, TCRdb re-called the PCR reads. TCRdb's processing, not the authors' own work, is the source of the V and J calls. The data contain about 43,000 clones, roughly 24% of them singletons. Each patient went into thyroid surgery without having received any treatment. The data are from a study of metastatic and nonmetastatic thyroid tumors. Study-wide background: Across peripheral blood and tumor or nodule tissue samples taken from malignant and benign thyroid patients, the repertoires were compared with one another. General study results and limits: TCR beta diversity was reportedly significantly higher in malignant thyroid tumors than benign nodules, in blood and tumor.

This TCR was recovered from a female donor with papillary thyroid cancer or a benign thyroid nodule (not recorded which). Some clones in this sample may be carry-over from other donors' samples. What was sequenced was tumor tissue.

This chain's CDR3 is CASSLKGRGNSPLHF. In DNA, the CDR3 is TGTGCCAGCAGCTTGAAAGGTCGAGGGAATTCACCCCTCCACTTT. The chain links TRBV7-8 to TRBJ1-6; D remains unclear. CDR3 length equals 15 residues. The V end was cut by 3 bases, the J end by 7 bases, with 13 bases between. In germline, CDR1 is SGHVS, CDR2 FQNEAQ. Variable domain in full (rest from reference TRBV7-8 and TRBJ1-6): GAGVSQSPRYKVAKRGQDVALRCDPISGHVSLFWYQQALGQGPEFLTYFQNEAQLDKSGLPSDRFFAERPEGSVSTLKIQRTQQEDSAVYLCASSLKGRGNSPLHFGNGTRLTVT.